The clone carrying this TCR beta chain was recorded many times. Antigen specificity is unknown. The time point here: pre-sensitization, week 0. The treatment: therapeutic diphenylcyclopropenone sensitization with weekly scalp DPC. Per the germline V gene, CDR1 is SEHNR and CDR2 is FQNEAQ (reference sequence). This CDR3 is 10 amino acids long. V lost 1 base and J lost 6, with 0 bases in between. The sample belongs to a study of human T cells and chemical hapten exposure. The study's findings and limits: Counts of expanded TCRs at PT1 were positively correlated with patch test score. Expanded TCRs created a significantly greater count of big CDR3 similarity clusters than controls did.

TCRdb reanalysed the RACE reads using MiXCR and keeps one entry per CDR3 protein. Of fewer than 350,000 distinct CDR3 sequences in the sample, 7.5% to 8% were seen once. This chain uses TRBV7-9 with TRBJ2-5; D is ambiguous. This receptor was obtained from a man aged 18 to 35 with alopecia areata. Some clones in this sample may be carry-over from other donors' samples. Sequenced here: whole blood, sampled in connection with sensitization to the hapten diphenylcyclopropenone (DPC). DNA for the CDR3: TGTGCCAGCAGCTTAGAGACCCAGTACTTC. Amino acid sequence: CASSLETQYF. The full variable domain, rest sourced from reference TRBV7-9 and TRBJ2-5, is DTGVSQNPRHKITKRGQNVTFRCDPISEHNRLYWYRQTLGQGPEFLTYFQNEAQLEKSRLLSDRFSAERPKGSFSTLEIQRTEQGDSAMYLCASSLETQYFGPGTRLLVL.